This TCR beta chain was documented in a study of T cell changes during pregnancy in multiple sclerosis (dated by TCRdb to between 2018 and 2020). For context, the study as a whole: Changes in the T cell repertoire over the course of pregnancy were examined in this study in women with multiple sclerosis.

The germline V gene specifies SGHRS as CDR1 and YFSETQ as CDR2. The CDR3 contains 14 residues, cysteine and phenylalanine counted. The CDR3 DNA has 42 bases and is translated from base 1. Between the V and J ends, shortened by 6 bases and 0 bases respectively, the junction contains 11 bases. A word on this clone: Its antigen is currently not known. One base away there is no much larger clone; base qualities are not given.

Libraries were prepared through the immunoSEQ multiplex PCR assay. TCRdb took this table from immuneACCESS and kept in-frame rearrangements with V and J called. Such tables lack part of the clones; where checked against another copy, unresolved V genes explain under half of the gap, and the rest is unexplained. Across this sample there are 93,000 or so clones, with roughly 92% seen only once. The top ten clonotypes cover 0.75% to 0.95% of the sample. The receptor was isolated from a female donor with multiple sclerosis, enrolled in a pregnancy study. The sample consisted of peripheral blood, taken after pregnancy. The sequence is built from TRBV5-1 and TRBJ2-3, and TRBD2 may be the D gene, going by 6 matching bases. The CDR3 protein is CASNPGLSTDTQYF. DNA sequence: TGCGCCAGCAACCCGGGACTTAGCACAGATACGCAGTATTTT.